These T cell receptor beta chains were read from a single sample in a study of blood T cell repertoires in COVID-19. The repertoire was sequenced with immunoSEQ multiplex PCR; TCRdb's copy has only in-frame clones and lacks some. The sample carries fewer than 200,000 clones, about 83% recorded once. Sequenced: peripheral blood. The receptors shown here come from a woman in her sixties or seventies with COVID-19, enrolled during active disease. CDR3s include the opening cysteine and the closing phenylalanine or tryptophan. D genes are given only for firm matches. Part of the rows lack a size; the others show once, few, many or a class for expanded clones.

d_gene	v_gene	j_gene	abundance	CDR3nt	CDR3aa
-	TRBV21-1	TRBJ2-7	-	TGTGCCAGCAGCACACGACAGGGCTCGCTCTTCCTTTCGTGGGAGCAGTACTTC	CASSTRQGSLFLSWEQYF
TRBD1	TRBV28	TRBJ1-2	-	TGTGCCAGCAGTTCCAGGACAGGGGCAAATGGCTACACCTTC	CASSSRTGANGYTF
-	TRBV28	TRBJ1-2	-	TGTGCCAGCAGTTCAGGACAGACCCCGCATTGGGTTGGCTACACCTTC	CASSSGQTPHWVGYTF
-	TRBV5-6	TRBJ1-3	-	TGTGCCAGCAGCTTCCAGACCTCGGGGTTTTTGGGAAACACCATATATTTT	CASSFQTSGFLGNTIYF
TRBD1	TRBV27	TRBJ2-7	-	TGTGCCAGCAGTCCAAATCACCCGGGACAGGACTACGAGCAGTACTTC	CASSPNHPGQDYEQYF
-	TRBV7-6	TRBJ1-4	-	TGTGCCAGCAGCTCGACAGGCTGGGCAACTAATGAAAAACTGTTTTTT	CASSSTGWATNEKLFF
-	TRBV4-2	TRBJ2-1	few	TGTGCCAGCAGCCACAATTTGGACTATGAGCAGTTCTTC	CASSHNLDYEQFF
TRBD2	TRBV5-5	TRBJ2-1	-	TGTGCCAGCAGCCCCCGGCCTAGCGGGAGGGCAAGCAATGAGCAGTTCTTC	CASSPRPSGRASNEQFF
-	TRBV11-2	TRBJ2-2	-	TGTGCCAGCAGCTTATTAAGAGCTTCGGCGGCCGGGGAGCTGTTTTTT	CASSLLRASAAGELFF
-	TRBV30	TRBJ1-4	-	TGTGCCTGGAGTGTACCCCGGACTAAGCAAGGGGTAAGAAGGGAAAAACTGTTTTTT	CAWSVPRTKQGVRREKLFF
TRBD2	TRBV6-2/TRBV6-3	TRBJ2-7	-	TGTGCCAGCAGCCGCGGGAGCTACGAGCAGTACTTC	CASSRGSYEQYF
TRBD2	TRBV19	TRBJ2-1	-	TGTGCCAGTAGTAGCGGGGGGACCTACAATGAGCAGTTCTTC	CASSSGGTYNEQFF
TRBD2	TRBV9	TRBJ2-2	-	TGTGCCAGCAGCGGGACTAGCGGATACACCGGGGAGCTGTTTTTT	CASSGTSGYTGELFF
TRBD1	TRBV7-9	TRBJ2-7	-	TGTGCCAGCAGCGTGACCGGGACAGCTTACGAGCAGTACTTC	CASSVTGTAYEQYF
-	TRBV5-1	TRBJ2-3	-	TGCGCCAGCAGCTTGGAGGCGGGACGCACAGATACGCAGTATTTT	CASSLEAGRTDTQYF
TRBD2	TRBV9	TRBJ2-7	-	TGTGCCAGCAGCCCAACCGGACTAGCGGGAACCTACGAGCAGTACTTC	CASSPTGLAGTYEQYF
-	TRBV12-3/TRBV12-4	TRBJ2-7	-	TGTGCCACCGGGACTCAGAAAAGGGAGCAGTACTTC	CATGTQKREQYF
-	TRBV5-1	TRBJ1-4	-	TGCGCCAGCAGCCCAGGGACACCTAATGAAAAACTGTTTTTT	CASSPGTPNEKLFF
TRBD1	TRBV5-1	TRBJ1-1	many	TGCGCCAGCAGCGGGGGTCAAGGGGGCCCCACTGAAGCTTTCTTT	CASSGGQGGPTEAFF
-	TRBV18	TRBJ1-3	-	TGTGCCAGCTCACCACCGGGGAGGGCTGGAAACACCATATATTTT	CASSPPGRAGNTIYF
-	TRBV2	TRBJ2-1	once	TGTGCCAGCAGTGAGATTTCGGGCTCCTACAATGAGCAGTTCTTC	CASSEISGSYNEQFF
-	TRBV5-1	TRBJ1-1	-	TGCGCCAGCAGCTTGGACAGGGCAGGTACCACTGAAGCTTTCTTT	CASSLDRAGTTEAFF